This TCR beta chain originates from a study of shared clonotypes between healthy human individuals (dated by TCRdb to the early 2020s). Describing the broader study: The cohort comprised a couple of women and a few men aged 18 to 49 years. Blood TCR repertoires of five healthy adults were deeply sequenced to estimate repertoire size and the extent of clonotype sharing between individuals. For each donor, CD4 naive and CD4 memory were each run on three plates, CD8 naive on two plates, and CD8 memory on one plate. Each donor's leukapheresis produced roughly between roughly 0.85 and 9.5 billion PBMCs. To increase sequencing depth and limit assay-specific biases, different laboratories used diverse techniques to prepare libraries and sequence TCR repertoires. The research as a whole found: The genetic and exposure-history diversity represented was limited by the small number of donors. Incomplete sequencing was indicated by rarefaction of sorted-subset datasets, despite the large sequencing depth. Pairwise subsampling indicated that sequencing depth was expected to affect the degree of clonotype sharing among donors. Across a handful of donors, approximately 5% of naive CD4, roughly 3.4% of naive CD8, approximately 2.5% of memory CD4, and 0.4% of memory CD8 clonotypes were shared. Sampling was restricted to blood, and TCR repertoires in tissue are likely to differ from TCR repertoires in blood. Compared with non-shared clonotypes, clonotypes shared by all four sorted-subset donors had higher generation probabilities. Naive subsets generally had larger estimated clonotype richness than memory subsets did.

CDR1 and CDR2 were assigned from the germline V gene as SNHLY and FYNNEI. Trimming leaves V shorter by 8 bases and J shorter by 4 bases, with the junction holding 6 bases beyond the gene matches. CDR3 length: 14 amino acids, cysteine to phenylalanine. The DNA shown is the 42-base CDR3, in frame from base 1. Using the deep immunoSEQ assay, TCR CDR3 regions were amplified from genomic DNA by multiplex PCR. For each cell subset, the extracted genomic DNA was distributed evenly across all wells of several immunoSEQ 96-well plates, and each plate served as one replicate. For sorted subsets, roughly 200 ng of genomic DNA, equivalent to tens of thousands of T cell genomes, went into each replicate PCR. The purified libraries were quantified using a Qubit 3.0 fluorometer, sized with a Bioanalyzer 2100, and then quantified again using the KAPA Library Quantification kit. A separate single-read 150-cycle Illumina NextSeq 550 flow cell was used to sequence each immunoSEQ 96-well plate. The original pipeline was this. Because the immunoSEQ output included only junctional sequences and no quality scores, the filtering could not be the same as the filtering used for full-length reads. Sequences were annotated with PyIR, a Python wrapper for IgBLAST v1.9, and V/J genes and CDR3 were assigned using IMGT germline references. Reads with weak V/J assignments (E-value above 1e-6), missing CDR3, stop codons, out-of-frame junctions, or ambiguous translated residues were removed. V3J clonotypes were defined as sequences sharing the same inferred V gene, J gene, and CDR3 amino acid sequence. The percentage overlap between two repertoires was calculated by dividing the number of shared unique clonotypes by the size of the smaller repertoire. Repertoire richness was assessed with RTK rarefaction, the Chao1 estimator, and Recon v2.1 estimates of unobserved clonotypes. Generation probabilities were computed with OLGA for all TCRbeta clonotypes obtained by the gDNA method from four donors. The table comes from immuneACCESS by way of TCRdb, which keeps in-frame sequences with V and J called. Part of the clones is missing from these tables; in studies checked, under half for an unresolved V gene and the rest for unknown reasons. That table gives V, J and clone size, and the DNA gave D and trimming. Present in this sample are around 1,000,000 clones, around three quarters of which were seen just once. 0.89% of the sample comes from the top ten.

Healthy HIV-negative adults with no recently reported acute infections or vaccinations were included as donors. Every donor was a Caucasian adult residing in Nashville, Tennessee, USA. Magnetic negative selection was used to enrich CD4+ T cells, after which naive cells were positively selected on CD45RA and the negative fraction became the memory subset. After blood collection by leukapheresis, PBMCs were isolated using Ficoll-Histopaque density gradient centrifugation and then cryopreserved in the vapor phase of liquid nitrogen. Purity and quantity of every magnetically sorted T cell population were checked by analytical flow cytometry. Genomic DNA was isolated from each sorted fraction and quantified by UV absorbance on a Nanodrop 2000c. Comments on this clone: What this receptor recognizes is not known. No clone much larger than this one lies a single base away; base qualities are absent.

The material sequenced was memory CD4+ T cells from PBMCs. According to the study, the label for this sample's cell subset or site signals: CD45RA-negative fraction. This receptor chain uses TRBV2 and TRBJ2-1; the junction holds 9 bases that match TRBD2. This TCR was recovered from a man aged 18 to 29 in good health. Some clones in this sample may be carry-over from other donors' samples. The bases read TGTGCCAGCGAGCGGGAGGCACTATACAATGAGCAGTTCTTC. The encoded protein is CASEREALYNEQFF.